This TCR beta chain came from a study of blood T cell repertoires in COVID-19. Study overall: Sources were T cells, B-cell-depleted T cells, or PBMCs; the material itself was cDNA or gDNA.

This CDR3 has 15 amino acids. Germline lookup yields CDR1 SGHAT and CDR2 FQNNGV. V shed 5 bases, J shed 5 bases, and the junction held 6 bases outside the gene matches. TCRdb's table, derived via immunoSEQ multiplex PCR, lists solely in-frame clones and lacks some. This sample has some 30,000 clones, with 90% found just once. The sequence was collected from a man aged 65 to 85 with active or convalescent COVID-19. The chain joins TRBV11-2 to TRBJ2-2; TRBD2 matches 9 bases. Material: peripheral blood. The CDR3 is CASSPSGRSTGELFF. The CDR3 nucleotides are TGTGCCAGCAGCCCGAGCGGGAGGAGTACCGGGGAGCTGTTTTTT.